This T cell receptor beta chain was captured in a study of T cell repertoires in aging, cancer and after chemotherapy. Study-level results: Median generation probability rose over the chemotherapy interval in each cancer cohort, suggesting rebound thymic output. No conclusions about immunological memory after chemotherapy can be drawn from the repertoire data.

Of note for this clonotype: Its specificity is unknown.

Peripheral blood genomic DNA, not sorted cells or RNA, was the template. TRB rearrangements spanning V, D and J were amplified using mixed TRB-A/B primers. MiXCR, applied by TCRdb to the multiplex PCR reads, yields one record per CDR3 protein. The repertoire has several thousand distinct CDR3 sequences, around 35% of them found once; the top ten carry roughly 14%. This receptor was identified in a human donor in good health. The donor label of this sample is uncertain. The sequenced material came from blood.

In DNA form, the CDR3 reads TGCGCCAGCAGCCAGACCACCGACAGACTCCTCTACAATGAGCAGTTCTTC. The encoded protein is CASSQTTDRLLYNEQFF. The rearrangement links TRBV4-3 to TRBJ2-1, with D possibly being TRBD1 (5 bases). The CDR3 is made up of 17 amino acids. V was clipped by 3 bases and J by 3 bases, with 18 bases between them. Germline V lookup: CDR1 LGHNA, CDR2 YSLEER.